These 27 T cell receptor beta chains share one sample of origin, sequenced in a study of blood T cells in healthy people across ages. Primed by a sample-barcoded 5' primer and a J-beta primer mix, a second PCR proceeded for 7 to 11 cycles. TCRdb called the 5' RACE reads again in MiXCR, with one record for every CDR3 protein. The sample shows around 1,900,000 distinct CDR3 sequences, around 42% of them seen only once. Source material: blood. The source of these receptors is a human donor in good health.

The chain joins TRBV5-1 to TRBJ2-1; 7 bases map to TRBD1. The V segment lost 7 bases and the J segment 5 bases; nucleotides outside the gene matches: 9. This CDR3 spans 14 amino acids. Germline V gene sequence: CDR1 SGHRS, CDR2 YFSETQ. The CDR3 nucleotides are TGCGCCAGCGGGGACAGAGCCGCTAACAATGAGCAGTTCTTC. Residues: CASGDRAANNEQFF.

The CDR3 DNA reads TGCAGTGCTAAAGGGGCAGGTCAAGAGACCCAGTACTTC. This gives the protein CSAKGAGQETQYF. The chain recombines TRBV20-1 with TRBJ2-5; the D gene is possibly TRBD1 (5 bases). This CDR3 has 13 residues. The V end was cut by 4 bases, the J end by 2 bases, with 11 bases between. Looked up from germline, CDR1 is DFQATT and CDR2 is SNEGSKA (reference sequence).

This chain links TRBV5-1 with TRBJ1-1; D is unresolved. With 0 bases removed from V and 0 bases from J, the gap between germline ends came to 12 bases. There are 16 residues in the CDR3. Germline values: CDR1 SGHRS, CDR2 YFSETQ. CDR3 sequence reads: CASSLEYDHLNTEAFF. CDR3 in DNA: TGCGCCAGCAGCTTGGAGTACGACCACTTGAACACTGAAGCTTTCTTT. The whole variable domain, remainder taken from reference TRBV5-1 and TRBJ1-1, is KAGVTQTPRYLIKTRGQQVTLSCSPISGHRSVSWYQQTPGQGLQFLFEYFSETQRNKGNFPGRFSGRQFSNSRSEMNVSTLELGDSALYLCASSLEYDHLNTEAFFGQGTRLTVV.

The J gene is TRBJ1-4, the V gene TRBV5-6, with D tentatively TRBD1 (5 bases). The CDR3 is made up of 14 amino acids. Germline V CDR1 and CDR2: SGHDT, YYEEEE. The V gene lost 4 bases and the J gene lost 8 bases, with 15 bases spanning the gap. CDR3: CASSVQGGGEKLFF. CDR3 bases: TGTGCCAGCAGCGTGCAGGGAGGCGGAGAAAAACTGTTTTTT.

The sample holds a few counts of this clonotype. The rearrangement links TRBV6-2 or TRBV6-3 to TRBJ1-5; D may be TRBD1 (5 bases). With 10 bases removed from V and 2 bases from J, the gap between germline ends came to 21 bases. Germline loops: CDR1 MNHEY, CDR2 SVGEGT. This CDR3 comprises 16 residues. CDR3 residues: CATQSPRASGNQPQHF. The CDR3 region has the DNA TGTGCCACCCAAAGCCCCAGGGCTTCAGGCAATCAGCCCCAGCATTTT.

The genes are TRBV27 and TRBJ1-4; 7 bases agree with TRBD1. The junction had 7 bases not matched to a gene; V was cut back by 8 bases and J by 7 bases. The CDR3 sequence is 13 residues long. Germline-derived CDR1 and CDR2 are MNHEY and SMNVEV (reference sequence). CDR3 protein: CASGGQLGEKLFF. The CDR3 region has the DNA TGTGCCAGCGGGGGACAGCTTGGTGAAAAACTGTTTTTT.

A few counts support this clonotype. The gene calls are TRBV7-2 and TRBJ2-3; 10 nucleotides line up with TRBD1. Unmatched junction bases numbered 8, after V lost 4 bases and J lost 1 base. Germline V lookup: CDR1 SGHTA, CDR2 FQGNSA. The CDR3 is 17 residues long. The CDR3 DNA reads as TGTGCCAGCAGCTCCCGGGCGGGGACAGGGGGCACAGATACGCAGTATTTT. Translation: CASSSRAGTGGTDTQYF.

This clonotype was seen only once. The chain couples TRBV20-1 to TRBJ2-5; 9 bases fit TRBD2. The CDR3 has 15 amino acids. After removal of 5 bases from V and 5 bases from J, the junction contained 12 bases not matched to a gene. Germline V gene data show CDR1 as DFQATT and CDR2 as SNEGSKA (reference sequence). CDR3 residues: CSARSGGVGWETQYF. The CDR3 coding sequence is TGCAGTGCTCGTAGCGGGGGAGTAGGGTGGGAGACCCAGTACTTC.

This clonotype turned up a few times. The chain links TRBV6-6 to TRBJ2-1, with D maybe TRBD2 (7 bases). With 6 bases removed from V and 7 bases from J, the gap between germline ends came to 19 bases. The CDR3 totals 15 residues. Germline V gene lookup returns CDR1 MNHNY and CDR2 SVGAGI (reference sequence). The CDR3 nucleotides read TGTGCCAGCAGCTTAGGGGGGGGACTTGGGAATGAGCAGTTCTTC. Translation gives CASSLGGGLGNEQFF.

This clonotype appeared a few times. The chain carries TRBV7-2 and TRBJ2-7; 9 bases match TRBD1. Germline V gene lookup returns CDR1 SGHTA and CDR2 FQGNSA. V was clipped by 5 bases and J by 3 bases; unmatched bases: 11. CDR3 length equals 16 residues. The DNA for the CDR3 is TGTGCCAGCAGCACGCACCTTGGGACAGGGATCTACGAGCAGTACTTC. It yields the protein CASSTHLGTGIYEQYF.

The genes are TRBV15 and TRBJ2-5; D perhaps matches TRBD2 (7 bases). Trimming removed 11 bases at V and 0 bases at J, with 22 bases between. The CDR3 loop spans 16 amino acids. From germline, CDR1 is LNHNV and CDR2 YYDKDF (reference sequence). The DNA for the CDR3 is TGTGCCTCTGCATGGGGGGGCTCTATCCACCAAGAGACCCAGTACTTC. It specifies CASAWGGSIHQETQYF.

The V and J genes are TRBV12-3 or TRBV12-4 and TRBJ1-1, with D unclear. V was trimmed by 8 bases and J by 2 bases, leaving 12 bases between them. The CDR3 length is 13 residues. The CDR3 nucleotides read TGTGCCAGCGGTCTTTACATCAACACTGAAGCTTTCTTT. This translates into CASGLYINTEAFF.

This clonotype was observed once. Mismatch with germline at one junction end may stem from a read error. The genes are TRBV5-1 and TRBJ1-2; the match to TRBD1 covers 11 bases. Per the germline V gene, CDR1 is SGHRS and CDR2 is YFSETQ. CDR3 length equals 17 residues. CDR3 coding DNA: TGCGCCGGCAGCCCCGGGACAGGGGGAGAATTCCCCTACGGCTACACCTTC. Protein product: CAGSPGTGGEFPYGYTF. Combining the CDR3 with reference TRBV5-1 and TRBJ1-2 gives the whole variable domain KAGVTQTPRYLIKTRGQQVTLSCSPISGHRSVSWYQQTPGQGLQFLFEYFSETQRNKGNFPGRFSGRQFSNSRSEMNVSTLELGDSALYLCAGSPGTGGEFPYGYTFGSGTRLTVV.

The rearrangement links TRBV7-2 to TRBJ1-4; 8 positions agree with TRBD1. CDR1 SGHTA and CDR2 FQGNSA come from the germline V gene. The junction had 6 bases not matched to a gene; V was cut back by 4 bases and J by 8 bases. CDR3 length: 14 residues. The CDR3 DNA is TGTGCCAGCAGCTACAGGGGGGCTGGAGAAAAACTGTTTTTT. Translating gives CASSYRGAGEKLFF.

V is TRBV7-9 and J is TRBJ1-5; the D is unclear. Trimming removed 5 bases at V and 5 bases at J, with 10 bases between. The CDR3 has 13 amino acids. Per germline, CDR1 SEHNR and CDR2 FQNEAQ (reference sequence). The CDR3 loop reads CASSAGRDQPQHF. The DNA of the CDR3 is TGTGCCAGCAGCGCCGGGCGGGATCAGCCCCAGCATTTT.

The V and J genes are TRBV27 and TRBJ1-5; 8 positions agree with TRBD1. There are 17 residues in the CDR3. The V gene end was trimmed by 4 bases and the J gene end by 0 bases; junction bases not matched to a gene: 8. From germline, CDR1 is MNHEY and CDR2 SMNVEV (reference sequence). DNA of the CDR3: TGTGCCAGCAGTTCGGACAGGGAACTCTATAGCAATCAGCCCCAGCATTTT. As protein: CASSSDRELYSNQPQHF.

As concerns this clonotype: The junction and the germline gene differ at one end; a read error may be behind it. The rearrangement uses TRBV12-3 or TRBV12-4 and TRBJ2-5; D ambiguous. The CDR3 loop spans 13 amino acids. CDR3: CAGSFILWETQYF. In DNA, the CDR3 is TGTGCCGGCAGCTTCATCCTCTGGGAGACCCAGTACTTC.

This clonotype was recorded a few times. The chain is built from TRBV24-1 and TRBJ2-2; D is ambiguous. Trimming stripped 1 base from V and 1 base from J, with 12 bases between. Germline V gene lookup returns CDR1 KGHDR and CDR2 SFDVKD. The CDR3 runs to 17 residues. CDR3 protein: CATSDLVQTGNTGELFF. The CDR3 region has the DNA TGTGCCACCAGTGATTTAGTCCAGACGGGGAACACCGGGGAGCTGTTTTTT.

With regard to this clonotype: At one boundary the junction diverges from the germline segment, which might be a read error. This rearrangement joins TRBV10-3 to TRBJ1-1; D may be TRBD1 (6 bases). Germline V gene sequence: CDR1 ENHRY, CDR2 SYGVKD. The CDR3 has 16 amino acids. The CDR3 DNA sequence: TGTGCCATCAGTGAGTCTCAGGGGACGGGGCGCACTGAGGCTTTCTTT. Translated, it gives CAISESQGTGRTEAFF.

The V and J genes are TRBV15 and TRBJ2-6; no reliable D call. The CDR3 spans 15 residues. With 1 base removed from V and 3 bases from J, the gap between germline ends came to 7 bases. The germline CDR1 and CDR2 sequences are LNHNV and YYDKDF (reference sequence). This CDR3 is CATSRVVVGANVLTF. In nucleotides, the CDR3 is TGTGCCACCAGCAGAGTTGTTGTTGGGGCCAACGTCCTGACTTTC.

A few counts support this clonotype. J is TRBJ2-5 and V is TRBV6-2 or TRBV6-3, with D uncertain. The germline V and J ends were trimmed by 0 bases and 4 bases, with 12 bases remaining between them. CDR3 size: 15 residues. The germline V gene has CDR1 MNHEY and CDR2 SVGEGT. In DNA, the CDR3 is TGTGCCAGCAGTTACTCGAGAAGGTGGAGAGAGACCCAGTACTTC. This gives the protein CASSYSRRWRETQYF.

This clonotype has more than one count but fewer than ten. This sequence joins TRBV12-3 or TRBV12-4 and TRBJ2-4; D ambiguous. The CDR3 contains 13 residues. V shed 6 bases and J shed 5 bases, with 11 bases lying between them. CDR3 sequence: CASSLRQQNIQYF. CDR3 coding DNA: TGTGCCAGCAGCCTCCGGCAGCAAAACATTCAGTACTTC.

The rearrangement uses TRBV5-1 and TRBJ1-2; D perhaps matches TRBD1 (6 bases). The V end was cut by 7 bases, the J end by 8 bases, with 24 bases between. The CDR3 sequence is 15 residues long. Germline V gives CDR1 SGHRS, CDR2 YFSETQ. CDR3: CASGLGGQLSRGYTF. The CDR3 DNA is TGCGCCAGCGGTTTGGGAGGACAGCTTTCTCGGGGCTACACCTTC. Variable domain in full (rest from reference TRBV5-1 and TRBJ1-2): KAGVTQTPRYLIKTRGQQVTLSCSPISGHRSVSWYQQTPGQGLQFLFEYFSETQRNKGNFPGRFSGRQFSNSRSEMNVSTLELGDSALYLCASGLGGQLSRGYTFGSGTRLTVV.

CDR3 in amino acids: CSVGGQGVWETQYF. CDR3 DNA: TGCAGCGTGGGGGGACAGGGAGTGTGGGAGACCCAGTACTTC. This chain links TRBV29-1 with TRBJ2-5; the match to TRBD1 covers 9 bases. The CDR3 consists of 14 residues. V was pared by 6 bases and J by 5 bases, with 10 bases of the junction left unmatched. The germline CDR1 and CDR2 sequences are SQVTM and ANQGSEA.

The CDR3 region is CSGGQPEAFF. In nucleotides, the CDR3 is TGCAGCGGGGGACAGCCTGAAGCTTTCTTT. V gene TRBV29-1 combines with J gene TRBJ1-1; TRBD1 matches at 7 bases. V lost 7 bases, J lost 6 bases, and 2 bases stayed unmatched. The germline CDR1 and CDR2 sequences are SQVTM and ANQGSEA. This CDR3 spans 10 amino acids. The full variable domain, completed using reference TRBV29-1 and TRBJ1-1, is SAVISQKPSRDICQRGTSLTIQCQVDSQVTMMFWYRQQPGQSLTLIATANQGSEATYESGFVIDKFPISRPNLTFSTLTVSNMSPEDSSIYLCSGGQPEAFFGQGTRLTVV.

The rearrangement links TRBV6-6 to TRBJ1-2; D ambiguous. CDR1 and CDR2 (germline): MNHNY, SVGAGI (reference sequence). The V gene lost 4 bases and the J gene lost 4 bases, with 19 bases spanning the gap. There are 16 residues in the CDR3. CDR3 in amino acids: CASSSQEGSGGYGYTF. In DNA, the CDR3 is TGTGCCAGCAGTTCCCAGGAGGGCTCTGGTGGCTATGGCTACACCTTC.

The chain links TRBV6-1 to TRBJ1-2, with a tentative D call TRBD1 (5 bases). V was clipped by 7 bases and J by 9 bases, with 18 bases between them. Germline V lookup: CDR1 MNHNS, CDR2 SASEGT. This CDR3 has 13 residues. CDR3 residues: CASTTDRPSSYTF. In DNA, the CDR3 is TGTGCCAGCACCACCGACAGACCTAGCAGCTACACCTTC.